This T cell receptor (beta chain) derives from a study of T cells after somatic rescue of genetic block. This CDR3 is 18 amino acids long. Germline V gene data show CDR1 as MNHEY and CDR2 as SMNVEV (reference sequence). Trimming left V 2 bases short and J 0 bases short, with 14 bases between. The method was immunoSEQ multiplex PCR; TCRdb's version includes in-frame clones alone and lacks a portion of them. The sample gives 13,000 to 15,000 clones, roughly two thirds of which show up once; around 14% is in the top ten. The sequencing sample was made of peripheral blood mononuclear cells (PBMCs). This TCR derives from a boy aged 10-17 years. V is TRBV27 and J is TRBJ2-6; D is unresolved. The CDR3, as DNA: TGTGCCAGCAGTTTACGTCCGGGCTTCACCTCTGGGGCCAACGTCCTGACTTTC. Protein: CASSLRPGFTSGANVLTF.